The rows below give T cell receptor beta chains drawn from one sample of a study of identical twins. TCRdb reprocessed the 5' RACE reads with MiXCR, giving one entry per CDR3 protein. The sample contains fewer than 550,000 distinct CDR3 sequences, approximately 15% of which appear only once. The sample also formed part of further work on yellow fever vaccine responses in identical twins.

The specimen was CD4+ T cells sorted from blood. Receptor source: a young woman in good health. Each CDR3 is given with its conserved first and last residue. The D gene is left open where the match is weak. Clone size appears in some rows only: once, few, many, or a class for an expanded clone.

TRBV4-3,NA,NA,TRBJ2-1,CASSQSIGNEQFF,TGCGCCAGCAGCCAAAGTATCGGGAATGAGCAGTTCTTC
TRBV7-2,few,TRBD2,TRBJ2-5,CASSSPTGTSGRGAQYF,TGTGCCAGCAGCTCCCCCACCGGGACTAGCGGGAGAGGCGCCCAGTACTTC
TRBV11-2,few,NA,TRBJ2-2,CASSRDVYSTGELFF,TGTGCCAGCAGCCGCGACGTCTATTCCACCGGGGAGCTGTTTTTT
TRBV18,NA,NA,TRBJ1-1,CASSPNSEEAFF,TGTGCCAGCTCACCAAACAGCGAGGAAGCTTTCTTT
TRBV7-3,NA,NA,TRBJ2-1,CASSLQGFYNEQFF,TGTGCCAGCAGCTTGCAGGGGTTTTACAATGAGCAGTTCTTC
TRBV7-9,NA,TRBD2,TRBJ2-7,CASSLARGVYEQYF,TGTGCCAGCAGCTTAGCGCGGGGGGTGTACGAGCAGTACTTC
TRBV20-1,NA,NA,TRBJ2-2,CSALESRGRGNTGELFF,TGCAGTGCACTAGAGAGCAGGGGGAGGGGGAACACCGGGGAGCTGTTTTTT
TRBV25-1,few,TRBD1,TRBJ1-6,CASSEIDRANSPLHF,TGTGCCAGCAGTGAAATAGACAGGGCCAATTCACCCCTCCACTTT
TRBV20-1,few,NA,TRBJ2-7,CSARKPGEQYF,TGCAGTGCTAGGAAACCGGGTGAGCAGTACTTC
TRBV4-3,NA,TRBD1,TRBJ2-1,CASSQEAGQGQQFF,TGCGCCAGCAGCCAAGAAGCCGGACAGGGTCAGCAGTTCTTC
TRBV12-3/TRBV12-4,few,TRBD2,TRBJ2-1,CASSQSTLGGLGAYNEQFF,TGTGCCAGCAGTCAATCAACCCTGGGGGGGTTAGGAGCTTACAATGAGCAGTTCTTC
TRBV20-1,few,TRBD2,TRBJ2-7,CSARAGTSGRAYEQYF,TGCAGTGCTAGAGCCGGGACTAGCGGGAGGGCCTACGAGCAGTACTTC
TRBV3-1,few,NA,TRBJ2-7,CASSPAAGLEQYF,TGTGCCAGCAGCCCTGCGGCAGGCTTAGAGCAGTACTTC